The 5 T cell receptor beta chains below all came from one sample that was sequenced in a study of T cells in women clearing cervical HPV infection. Using immunoSEQ multiplex PCR, the repertoire was profiled, and TCRdb retains in-frame clones only, with some absent. Recorded for this sample: approximately 37,000 clones. Sequencing was performed on blood buffy coat. The receptor source for this set is a woman aged 18 to 75 with a cervical HPV16 infection that either progressed to CIN3+ or cleared (not recorded which).

Remarks on this clone: With the read ending 3 residues before the CDR3 end, the germline J gene is used to fill in that end. The chain couples TRBV7-9 to TRBJ1-2; TRBD1 agrees at 7 bases. CDR1 and CDR2 (germline): SEHNR, FQNEAQ (reference sequence). J gave up 6 bases and V 0 bases, and 1 base lay outside the gene matches. There are 13 residues in the CDR3. Here the CDR3 reads CASSLATGDGYTF. CDR3 bases read: TGTGCCAGCAGCTTAGCCACAGGGGATGGC.

With respect to this clone: Read coverage stops 3 residues before the CDR3 terminus; the germline J gene supplies the remainder. The V call is TRBV6-2 or TRBV6-3, the J call TRBJ2-5; D is unclear. The germline V and J ends were trimmed by 2 bases and 1 base, with 5 bases remaining between them. From germline, CDR1 is MNHEY and CDR2 SVGEGT. The CDR3 sequence is 13 residues long. The CDR3 bases that were read are TGTGCCAGCAGTTACCTATTCCAAGAGACC. This codes for CASSYLFQET. From start to end, the CDR3 is CASSYLFQETQYF.

With respect to this clone: The DNA ends 3 residues before the CDR3 does, and the rest of the CDR3 is filled in from the germline J gene. The genes are TRBV12-5 and TRBJ2-7; D gene uncertain. The germline V and J ends were trimmed by 1 base and 3 bases, with 10 bases remaining between them. From germline, CDR1 is LGHNT and CDR2 FRNRAP. The CDR3 covers 14 residues. The sequenced part of the CDR3 DNA is TGTGCTAGTGGTTTGGAACTCTTGAGCTACGAG. It yields the protein CASGLELLSYE. The full CDR3 protein reads CASGLELLSYEQYF.

About this clone: The missing CDR3 end, 3 residues past where the read stops, is filled in from the germline J gene. The chain recombines TRBV7-6 with TRBJ1-2; maybe TRBD1 (5 bases). The CDR3 length is 14 residues. The germline CDR1 and CDR2 sequences are SGHVS and FNYEAQ. CDR3 amino acids: CASSLSGTSPDYTF. CDR3 DNA (partial): TGTGCCAGCAGCTTATCGGGGACTAGCCCCGAC.

Notes on this clone: Sequencing ends 3 residues short of the CDR3 end; the germline J gene provides the rest. This chain joins TRBV5-1 and TRBJ2-3; 9 nucleotides align to TRBD2. This CDR3 region has 16 residues. The V segment lost 4 bases and the J segment 2 bases; nucleotides outside the gene matches: 8. Germline V gene data show CDR1 as SGHRS and CDR2 as YFSETQ. CDR3 loop: CASSAALAGLTDTQYF. CDR3 DNA (partial): TGCGCCAGCAGCGCCGCACTAGCGGGTCTCACAGATACG.